The 23 T cell receptor beta chains reported below all come from one sample, sequenced in a study of PD-1 blockade in classical Hodgkin lymphoma. TCRdb keeps only in-frame clones here, not all; method: immunoSEQ multiplex PCR. The data contain around 150,000 clones, 78% of them singletons. No patient escaped relapse after autologous stem cell transplantation, and brentuximab vedotin exposure varied. The starting material was peripheral blood mononuclear cells (PBMCs), obtained before the second cycle of nivolumab. The receptors originated from a human donor with classical Hodgkin lymphoma.

This clone is a singleton in its sample. For the CDR3, the DNA is TGTGCCAGCAGCTTAGCGTCGGTAGCCCACCAGTACTTC. This encodes CASSLASVAHQYF. The chain uses TRBV7-6 and TRBJ2-5; no firm D call. CDR3 size: 13 residues. Trimming left V 0 bases short and J 10 bases short, with 12 bases between. Germline loops: CDR1 SGHVS, CDR2 FNYEAQ.

This CDR3 is CASSYPTGTRGAFF. The CDR3 bases are TGTGCCAGCAGCTACCCCACAGGGACCCGGGGAGCTTTCTTT. J is TRBJ1-1 and V is TRBV5-4, with a weak D call TRBD1 (6 bases). The CDR3 contains 14 residues. V lost 3 bases and J lost 10, with 19 bases in between. Germline assignment: CDR1 SGHNT and CDR2 YYREEE (reference sequence).

The chain uses TRBV7-8 and TRBJ2-5; D possibly uses TRBD1 or TRBD2 (5 bases each). The V gene's germline CDR1 is SGHVS and CDR2 FQNEAQ. The V gene lost 7 bases and the J gene lost 5 bases, with 17 bases spanning the gap. The CDR3 loop spans 14 amino acids. The CDR3 spells CASKSPGTGETQYF. CDR3 nucleotide sequence: TGTGCCAGCAAGAGCCCAGGGACCGGGGAGACCCAGTACTTC.

V gene TRBV27 combines with J gene TRBJ2-3; D unresolved. Trimming took 4 bases from V and 3 from J, leaving 8 bases between them. CDR1 is MNHEY, CDR2 SMNVEV, per germline (reference sequence). CDR3 length: 13 residues. CDR3 loop: CASSSGRTDTQYF. The CDR3 nucleotides read TGTGCCAGCAGTTCTGGACGGACAGATACGCAGTATTTT.

The J gene is TRBJ2-1, the V gene TRBV9; D remains unclear. The V gene's germline CDR1 is SGDLS and CDR2 YYNGEE. V lost 4 bases to trimming and J lost 0 bases, with 14 bases between them. The CDR3 runs 16 residues. For the CDR3, the DNA is TGTGCCAGCAGCCCAGGCGGCTCGAGCTCCTACAATGAGCAGTTCTTC. Its translation is CASSPGGSSSYNEQFF.

The chain employs TRBV10-1 and TRBJ1-1; TRBD1 is a possible D gene (5 bases). The CDR3 loop spans 14 amino acids. Germline assignment: CDR1 WNHNN and CDR2 SYGVQD (reference sequence). V lost 8 bases and J lost 3, with 16 bases in between. The CDR3 here is CASGDQGKDTEAFF. CDR3 DNA sequence: TGCGCCAGCGGAGATCAGGGTAAAGACACTGAAGCTTTCTTT.

The chain carries TRBV18 and TRBJ2-7; D possibly corresponds to TRBD1 (5 bases). There are 15 residues in the CDR3. With 8 bases removed from V and 0 bases from J, the gap between germline ends came to 17 bases. Germline V gives CDR1 KGHSH, CDR2 LQKENI. CDR3 protein: CASAASRGSSYEQYF. The CDR3 DNA sequence: TGTGCCAGCGCAGCTAGTAGGGGCAGCTCCTACGAGCAGTACTTC.

The V call is TRBV7-3, the J call TRBJ1-5; 8 bases fit TRBD1. Per the germline V gene, CDR1 is SGHTA and CDR2 is FQGTGA. V lost 2 bases to trimming and J lost 6 bases; unmatched junction nucleotides: 6. CDR3 size: 15 residues. The CDR3 sequence: CASSLDGTGLQPQHF. CDR3 nucleotide sequence: TGTGCCAGCAGCTTAGATGGGACAGGTCTTCAGCCCCAGCATTTT.

V usage is TRBV7-9 and J usage is TRBJ2-7; D call uncertain. The CDR3 consists of 12 residues. The germline gives CDR1 SEHNR, CDR2 FQNEAQ (reference sequence). V was cut by 2 bases and J by 4 bases, with 6 bases left in between. Here the CDR3 DNA reads TGTGCCAGCAGCTTACAAGTGTACGAGCAGTACTTC. Its protein product is CASSLQVYEQYF.

The CDR3 DNA sequence: TGCGCCAGCAGCCAAGAAGTAGACAACGGCTACGAGCAGTACTTC. Translating it yields CASSQEVDNGYEQYF. The chain combines TRBV4-1 with TRBJ2-7, with D hard to call. CDR1 MGHRA and CDR2 YSYEKL come from the germline V gene. The germline V and J ends were trimmed by 0 bases and 3 bases, with 12 bases remaining between them. The CDR3 covers 15 residues.

This chain uses TRBV6-1 with TRBJ2-2; TRBD2 matches at 7 bases. The germline gives CDR1 MNHNS, CDR2 SASEGT. V gave up 0 bases and J gave up 7 bases; unmatched junction bases: 5. This CDR3 has 15 residues. CDR3 sequence reads: CASSEAAWGGGELFF. CDR3 DNA: TGTGCCAGCAGTGAAGCGGCCTGGGGGGGCGGGGAGCTGTTTTTT.

This clone was counted only a few times. The chain carries TRBV5-4 and TRBJ1-2; maybe TRBD1 (5 bases). The CDR3 sequence is 14 residues long. Trimming pared 0 bases from V and 1 base from J, leaving 7 bases between. Germline V lookup: CDR1 SGHNT, CDR2 YYREEE (reference sequence). CDR3 bases: TGTGCCAGCAGCTTGGTCAGGGTTAACTATGGCTACACCTTC. Its translation is CASSLVRVNYGYTF.

The chain is built from TRBV30 and TRBJ2-5; D gene ambiguous. Trimming pared 4 bases from V and 4 bases from J, leaving 7 bases between. The CDR3 is 11 residues long. Looked up from germline, CDR1 is GTSNPN and CDR2 is SVGIG (reference sequence). This CDR3 reads CAWNPRETQYF. The CDR3 DNA reads TGTGCCTGGAATCCACGAGAGACCCAGTACTTC.

This sequence joins TRBV7-6 and TRBJ2-5; D not resolved. The CDR3 has 13 residues. Germline CDR1 is SGHVS and CDR2 is FNYEAQ. Trimming pared 1 base from V and 2 bases from J, leaving 5 bases between. This CDR3 is CASSLGPQETQYF. The CDR3 DNA sequence: TGTGCCAGCAGCTTAGGCCCTCAAGAGACCCAGTACTTC. The whole variable domain, remainder taken from reference TRBV7-6 and TRBJ2-5, is GAGVSQSPRYKVTKRGQDVALRCDPISGHVSLYWYRQALGQGPEFLTYFNYEAQQDKSGLPNDRFSAERPEGSISTLTIQRTEQRDSAMYRCASSLGPQETQYFGPGTRLLVL.

V and J are TRBV7-9 and TRBJ1-2; D gene ambiguous. Germline V gene lookup returns CDR1 SEHNR and CDR2 FQNEAQ (reference sequence). V gave up 6 bases and J gave up 4 bases, with 9 bases separating them. CDR3 length equals 12 residues. Written as DNA, the CDR3 is TGTGCCAGCAGACCCTTGGGCTATGGCTACACCTTC. It is translated as CASRPLGYGYTF.

The CDR3 nucleotides read TGCGCCAGCAGTTCTTACGGGACAGGGTCCAACGAGCAGTACTTC. Its translation is CASSSYGTGSNEQYF. The genes are TRBV5-1 and TRBJ2-7, with TRBD1 identical over 9 bases. This CDR3 spans 15 amino acids. The ends lost 5 bases at V and 5 bases at J; junction bases unmatched: 11. The V gene's germline CDR1 is SGHRS and CDR2 YFSETQ.

In this sample, this clone turned up once. The chain couples TRBV9 to TRBJ2-1; D is unclear. From germline, CDR1 is SGDLS and CDR2 YYNGEE. This CDR3 is 15 amino acids long. Trimming took off 0 bases at V and 2 bases at J, with 9 bases between the two ends. The CDR3 coding sequence is TGTGCCAGCAGCGTAGTTATGGTCCCCTACAATGAGCAGTTCTTC. Translating gives CASSVVMVPYNEQFF. The variable domain in full, with the rest retrieved from reference TRBV9 and TRBJ2-1, is DSGVTQTPKHLITATGQRVTLRCSPRSGDLSVYWYQQSLDQGLQFLIQYYNGEERAKGNILERFSAQQFPDLHSELNLSSLELGDSALYFCASSVVMVPYNEQFFGPGTRLTVL.

The chain has TRBV9 and TRBJ1-3; no clear D. Trimming removed 6 bases at V and 2 bases at J, with 12 bases between. From germline, CDR1 is SGDLS and CDR2 YYNGEE. The CDR3 consists of 14 residues. The CDR3 loop reads CASNLDGAGNTIYF. CDR3 in DNA: TGTGCCAGCAACCTAGACGGTGCTGGAAACACCATATATTTT.

The V and J genes are TRBV2 and TRBJ1-6; no definite D call. V dropped 6 bases and J dropped 11 bases, with 11 bases sitting between them. CDR1 is SNHLY, CDR2 FYNNEI, per germline. This CDR3 has 12 amino acids. CDR3: CASRVGGTPLHF. The CDR3 bases are TGTGCCAGCAGGGTGGGAGGGACACCCCTCCACTTT.

This clone has just one count. The gene calls are TRBV6-6 and TRBJ2-5, with D hard to call. Germline V lookup: CDR1 MNHNY, CDR2 SVGAGI (reference sequence). The germline V and J ends were trimmed by 5 bases and 5 bases, with 6 bases remaining between them. This CDR3 contains 11 residues. The CDR3: CASSKGETQYF. In nucleotides, the CDR3 is TGTGCCAGCAGTAAGGGTGAGACCCAGTACTTC.

The genes are TRBV27 and TRBJ1-2, with 8 bases fitting TRBD1. Germline CDR1 and CDR2: MNHEY and SMNVEV (reference sequence). V was pared by 10 bases and J by 9 bases, with 13 bases of the junction left unmatched. CDR3 length: 13 residues. The CDR3 nucleotides are TGTGCCACCCAAGGGGCAGGGGGCGGTAGCTACACCTTC. Residues: CATQGAGGGSYTF.

The chain recombines TRBV25-1 with TRBJ2-1; TRBD1 aligns across 8 bases. The trim removed 3 bases at V and 7 bases at J, leaving 8 bases unmatched. The CDR3 sequence is 15 residues long. CDR1 and CDR2 from the germline V gene are MGHDK and SYGVNS. The CDR3 DNA follows: TGTGCCAGCAGTGACGGCAGGGGGCTGGGGAATGAGCAGTTCTTC. Its translation is CASSDGRGLGNEQFF.

V is TRBV2 and J is TRBJ2-2, with TRBD2 identical over 10 bases. V shed 6 bases, J shed 2 bases, and the junction held 6 bases outside the gene matches. Germline lookup yields CDR1 SNHLY and CDR2 FYNNEI. This CDR3 is built from 16 residues. In DNA form, the CDR3 reads TGTGCCAGCAGGATCGGACTAGCGGAAAACACCGGGGAGCTGTTTTTT. Translating gives CASRIGLAENTGELFF.